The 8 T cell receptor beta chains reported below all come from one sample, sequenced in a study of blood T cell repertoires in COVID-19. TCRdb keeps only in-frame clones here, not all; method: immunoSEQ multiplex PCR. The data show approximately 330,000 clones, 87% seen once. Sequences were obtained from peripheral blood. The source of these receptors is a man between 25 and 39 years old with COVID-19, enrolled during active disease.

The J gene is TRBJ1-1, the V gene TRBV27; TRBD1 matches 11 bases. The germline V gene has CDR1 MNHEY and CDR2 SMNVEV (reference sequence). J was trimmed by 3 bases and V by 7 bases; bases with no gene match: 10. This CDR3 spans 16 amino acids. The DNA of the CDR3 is TGTGCCAGCACCGTCCCCCCGGGACAGGGGGACACTGAAGCTTTCTTT. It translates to CASTVPPGQGDTEAFF.

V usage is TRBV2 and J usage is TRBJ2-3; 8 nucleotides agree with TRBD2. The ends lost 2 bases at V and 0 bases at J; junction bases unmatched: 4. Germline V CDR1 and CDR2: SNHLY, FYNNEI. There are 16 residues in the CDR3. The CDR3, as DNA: TGTGCCAGCAGTGAAAACGCGGGGGGAAGCACAGATACGCAGTATTTT. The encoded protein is CASSENAGGSTDTQYF.

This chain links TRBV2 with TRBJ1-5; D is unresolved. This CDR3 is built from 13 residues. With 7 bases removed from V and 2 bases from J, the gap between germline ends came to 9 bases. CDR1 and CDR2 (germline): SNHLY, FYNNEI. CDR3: CASKYPGNQPQHF. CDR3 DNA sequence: TGTGCCAGCAAGTATCCAGGCAATCAGCCCCAGCATTTT.

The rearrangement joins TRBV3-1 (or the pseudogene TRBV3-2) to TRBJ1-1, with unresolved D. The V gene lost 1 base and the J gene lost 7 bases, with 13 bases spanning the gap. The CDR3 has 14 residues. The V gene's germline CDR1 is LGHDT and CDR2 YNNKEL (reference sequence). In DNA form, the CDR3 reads TGTGCCAGCAGCCAAGGGTCCGGTCCCTTTGAAGCTTTCTTT. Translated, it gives CASSQGSGPFEAFF.

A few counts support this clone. CDR3 sequence reads: CASTQYRGPFDEQYF. The CDR3 DNA reads TGTGCCAGCACCCAATACAGGGGGCCTTTCGACGAGCAGTACTTC. The genes are TRBV28 and TRBJ2-7, with 9 nucleotides matching TRBD1. Germline V gene data show CDR1 as MDHEN and CDR2 as SYDVKM. The J segment lost 5 bases and the V segment lost 7 bases, leaving 12 bases of the junction unmatched. The CDR3 is made up of 15 amino acids.

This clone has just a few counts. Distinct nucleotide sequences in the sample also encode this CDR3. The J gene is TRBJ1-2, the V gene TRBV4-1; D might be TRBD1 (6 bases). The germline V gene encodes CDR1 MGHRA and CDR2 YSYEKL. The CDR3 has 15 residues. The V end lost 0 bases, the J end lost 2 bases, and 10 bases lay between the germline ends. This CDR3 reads CASSQDRGLNYGYTF. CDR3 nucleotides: TGCGCCAGCAGCCAAGACAGGGGCCTGAACTATGGCTACACCTTC.

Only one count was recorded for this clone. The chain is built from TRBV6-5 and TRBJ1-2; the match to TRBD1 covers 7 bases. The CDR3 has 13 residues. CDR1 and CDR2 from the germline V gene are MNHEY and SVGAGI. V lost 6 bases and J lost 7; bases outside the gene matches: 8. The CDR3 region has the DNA TGTGCCAGCAGATATGACAGGGCTCGTGGCTACACCTTC. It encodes CASRYDRARGYTF.

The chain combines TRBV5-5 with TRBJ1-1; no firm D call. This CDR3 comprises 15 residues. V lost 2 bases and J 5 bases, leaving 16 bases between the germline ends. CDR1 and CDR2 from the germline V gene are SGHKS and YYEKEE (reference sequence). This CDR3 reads CASSFLGSHATEAFF. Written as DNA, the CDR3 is TGTGCCAGCAGCTTTTTGGGCAGCCATGCGACTGAAGCTTTCTTT.